This T cell receptor (beta chain) emerged from a study of T cells in Graves' hyperthyroidism and ophthalmopathy. A lack of ophthalmopathy progression within 18 months defined stable Graves' hyperthyroidism. Around 10 ml fresh peripheral blood yielded the PBMCs. V lost 7 bases and J 6 bases, leaving 16 bases between the germline ends. The CDR3 consists of 12 residues. From germline, CDR1 is SQVTM and CDR2 ANQGSEA. RNA transcripts gave rise to amplified TCR beta CDR3 regions. In the first-round RT-PCR of the TCR CDR3, the HTBI primer set was used. One entry per CDR3 protein, called by TCRdb with MiXCR from the multiplex PCR reads. The sample lists roughly 400,000 distinct CDR3 sequences; approximately 25% were seen once.

The sequenced sample was blood. The sequence derives from a man over 45 with Graves' hyperthyroidism. This chain connects TRBV29-1 to TRBJ2-7; D perhaps matches TRBD2 (5 bases). Here the CDR3 DNA reads TGCAGCGCCCGAGGTCCGGGGTCCGAGCAGTACTTC. As protein: CSARGPGSEQYF.